The 23 T cell receptor beta chains listed next were all sequenced from one sample in a study of persistence of HIV-infected CD4 T cells. These receptors lack a known antigen. Overlapping HIV-1 Gag 15-mer peptides at 0.8 to 1 ug per peptide per mL were used. Sorting selected CD4+ T cells upregulating both CD40 ligand and CD69. This was the immunoSEQ version 4 assay in survey mode. The assay was immunoSEQ multiplex PCR, and TCRdb's table has in-frame clones only and misses some. The table has under 20,000 clones, approximately 65% seen once. Sample: CD4+ T cells sorted from PBMCs after 18-hour stimulation, taken from a patient who received antiretroviral therapy. These receptor sequences come from an adult woman with HIV who was CMV-seropositive.

V and J are TRBV5-1 and TRBJ2-4; D perhaps matches TRBD2 (6 bases). Trimming removed 4 bases from V and 2 bases from J, with 10 bases in between. This CDR3 has 14 residues. Germline V lookup: CDR1 SGHRS, CDR2 YFSETQ. The CDR3 reads CASSLGGPKNIQYF. CDR3 nucleotide sequence: TGCGCCAGCAGCCTCGGGGGACCCAAAAACATTCAGTACTTC.

This clone was seen once. V gene TRBV5-1 combines with J gene TRBJ1-6, with 10 positions matching TRBD1. Germline loops: CDR1 SGHRS, CDR2 YFSETQ. J lost 6 bases, V lost 4 bases, and 7 bases had no gene match. This CDR3 has 16 residues. CDR3 protein: CASSPTTGGFNSPLHF. CDR3 DNA sequence: TGCGCCAGCAGCCCAACGACAGGGGGCTTTAATTCACCCCTCCACTTT.

This chain links TRBV4-1 with TRBJ1-5; D gene unclear. Germline values: CDR1 MGHRA, CDR2 YSYEKL. The CDR3 has 14 residues. Trimming pared 1 base from V and 0 bases from J, leaving 4 bases between. CDR3 nucleotides: TGCGCCAGCAGCCAAGGATATAGCAATCAGCCCCAGCATTTT. This translates into CASSQGYSNQPQHF.

This clone was recorded once. The genes are TRBV5-1 and TRBJ2-5; 9 bases line up with TRBD1. The trim removed 1 base at V and 4 bases at J, leaving 2 bases unmatched. The CDR3 is 14 residues long. Looked up from germline, CDR1 is SGHRS and CDR2 is YFSETQ. The CDR3, as DNA: TGCGCCAGCAGCTTGAGGGACAGGGCAGAGACCCAGTACTTC. This translates into CASSLRDRAETQYF.

Concerning this clone itself: Other nucleotide sequences from this sample produce the same CDR3. The CDR3 DNA reads as TGTGCCAGCAGTTCGGGGACTAGCGGGGTCAGCTCCTACAATGAGCAGTTCTTC. As protein: CASSSGTSGVSSYNEQFF. The chain employs TRBV27 and TRBJ2-1, with 13 bases identical to TRBD2. CDR1 and CDR2 from the germline V gene are MNHEY and SMNVEV (reference sequence). V lost 4 bases to trimming and J lost 0 bases; unmatched junction nucleotides: 6. The CDR3 has 18 residues.

CDR3 DNA sequence: TGTGCCTGGAGTGTACCCCCCCGCCTGGGGGATCTCTATGGCTACACCTTC. Translating gives CAWSVPPRLGDLYGYTF. The V call is TRBV30, the J call TRBJ1-2, with D perhaps TRBD1 (5 bases). The CDR3 extends over 17 amino acids. Between the trimmed V and J ends, which lost 0 bases and 4 bases, there was a span of 21 bases. Looked up from germline, CDR1 is GTSNPN and CDR2 is SVGIG (reference sequence).

As to this clone: This sample also contains other DNA sequences that code for the same CDR3. This chain uses TRBV5-1 with TRBJ2-3; possibly TRBD2 for D (5 bases). The length of the CDR3 is 15 residues. From germline, CDR1 is SGHRS and CDR2 YFSETQ. Deletions cut 0 bases from V and 3 bases from J, with 11 bases between. CDR3 in amino acids: CASSLDRPGTDTQYF. The CDR3 bases are TGCGCCAGCAGCTTGGACCGCCCGGGGACAGATACGCAGTATTTT.

The V gene is TRBV20-1, the J gene TRBJ2-3; no clear D gene. With 5 bases removed from V and 4 bases from J, the gap between germline ends came to 7 bases. The CDR3 extends over 11 amino acids. The germline V gene encodes CDR1 DFQATT and CDR2 SNEGSKA (reference sequence). The CDR3 sequence is CSAPHPDTQYF. CDR3 sequence (DNA): TGCAGTGCTCCCCACCCAGATACGCAGTATTTT.

The chain is built from TRBV9 and TRBJ2-2; D is ambiguous. CDR3 length equals 13 residues. Germline loops: CDR1 SGDLS, CDR2 YYNGEE. Trimming left V 0 bases short and J 6 bases short, with 6 bases between. The CDR3 DNA is TGTGCCAGCAGCGTAGTGGTGGCCGGGGAGCTGTTTTTT. This codes for CASSVVVAGELFF.

This clone was observed a few times. The chain carries TRBV12-2 and TRBJ2-7. TRBV12-2 is shown as a pseudogene. This CDR3 has 15 amino acids. CDR3 protein: CASRLLRVGRHEQYV. Here the CDR3 DNA reads TGTGCAAGTCGGCTCCTACGGGTAGGACGCCACGAGCAGTACGTC.

The chain joins TRBV29-1 to TRBJ2-1, with TRBD1 identical over 7 bases. The germline V gene encodes CDR1 SQVTM and CDR2 ANQGSEA. V shed 6 bases and J 3 bases; nucleotides not matched to a gene: 8. The CDR3 is made up of 14 amino acids. CDR3 protein: CSVDQTGLYNEQFF. CDR3 DNA sequence: TGCAGCGTCGATCAGACAGGGCTCTACAATGAGCAGTTCTTC.

This clone was picked up a small number of times. The chain is built from TRBV2 and TRBJ2-7, with TRBD1 identical over 7 bases. Germline V gives CDR1 SNHLY, CDR2 FYNNEI. Losses at the gene ends were 7 bases for V and 9 bases for J; bases not matched to a gene: 9. The CDR3 length is 12 residues. This CDR3 is CASIADRAVQYF. CDR3 bases: TGTGCCAGCATAGCAGACAGGGCGGTGCAGTACTTC.

The chain recombines TRBV6-5 with TRBJ2-1, with D possibly matching TRBD2 (6 bases). CDR3 length: 15 residues. V was cut by 6 bases and J by 0 bases, with 12 bases left in between. Germline V gene lookup returns CDR1 MNHEY and CDR2 SVGAGI. DNA of the CDR3: TGTGCCAGCAGCCGGGACTTCAGCTCCTACAATGAGCAGTTCTTC. This sequence encodes CASSRDFSSYNEQFF.

The V call is TRBV6-2 or TRBV6-3, the J call TRBJ1-2; D unresolved. This CDR3 has 14 amino acids. From germline, CDR1 is MNHEY and CDR2 SVGEGT. Deletions cut 6 bases from V and 3 bases from J, with 14 bases between. In DNA form, the CDR3 reads TGTGCCAGCAGCCCACTGGAGGGTTACTATGGCTACACCTTC. Translating it yields CASSPLEGYYGYTF.

This chain joins TRBV5-1 and TRBJ2-2, with TRBD2 as a possible D gene (5 bases). Trimming removed 2 bases from V and 0 bases from J, with 11 bases in between. The germline CDR1 and CDR2 sequences are SGHRS and YFSETQ. The length of the CDR3 is 16 residues. DNA of the CDR3: TGCGCCAGCAGCTTTTCACTAGGTTCGAACACCGGGGAGCTGTTTTTT. This encodes CASSFSLGSNTGELFF.

This chain connects TRBV12-3 or TRBV12-4 to TRBJ1-1; D is possibly TRBD1 (6 bases). The V end was cut by 6 bases, the J end by 11 bases, with 19 bases between. CDR3 length equals 13 residues. CDR3 nucleotides: TGTGCCAGCAGAGCCCCCGGGGGGCGTGGGGCTTTCTTT. Amino acid sequence: CASRAPGGRGAFF.

The CDR3 reads CASTHSGEQFF. The DNA of the CDR3 is TGTGCCAGCACCCACAGTGGTGAGCAGTTCTTC. V usage is TRBV12-3 or TRBV12-4 and J usage is TRBJ2-1; no clear D gene. Trimming shortened V by 7 bases and J by 9 bases, and 10 bases separated the two germline ends. CDR3 length equals 11 residues.

The chain joins TRBV10-3 to TRBJ2-7; D is perhaps TRBD1 (5 bases). This CDR3 comprises 13 residues. The germline V gene encodes CDR1 ENHRY and CDR2 SYGVKD. V was pared by 5 bases and J by 6 bases, with 14 bases between. CDR3 coding DNA: TGTGCCATCAGTCAGACAGAGTTTGGCGAGCAGTACGTC. Translated: CAISQTEFGEQYV.

The chain employs TRBV2 and TRBJ1-5, with D perhaps TRBD1 (5 bases). V lost 8 bases to trimming and J lost 2 bases, with 16 bases between them. The CDR3 is made up of 15 amino acids. Germline CDR1 is SNHLY and CDR2 is FYNNEI. The CDR3 reads CASALGAGGNQPQHF. Written as DNA, the CDR3 is TGTGCCAGCGCCCTCGGGGCGGGTGGCAATCAGCCCCAGCATTTT.

The chain carries TRBV4-1 and TRBJ2-3, with 11 bases lining up with TRBD2. The CDR3 totals 18 residues. CDR1 and CDR2 (germline): MGHRA, YSYEKL. The junction had 10 bases not matched to a gene; V was cut back by 1 base and J by 4 bases. CDR3 coding DNA: TGCGCCAGCAGCCAAGTAGGGCTAGCGGGGGGATCCGCAGATACGCAGTATTTT. The encoded protein is CASSQVGLAGGSADTQYF.

This rearrangement joins TRBV6-5 to TRBJ1-4, with no clear D. Germline loops: CDR1 MNHEY, CDR2 SVGAGI. V lost 6 bases, J lost 7 bases, and 18 bases lay in between. The CDR3 length is 15 residues. The CDR3 reads CASSHPGQVGEKLFF. The DNA of the CDR3 is TGTGCCAGCAGCCACCCTGGGCAGGTCGGTGAAAAACTGTTTTTT.

This chain links TRBV20-1 with TRBJ1-2, with D maybe TRBD1 (5 bases). Between the trimmed V and J ends, which lost 4 bases and 4 bases, there was a span of 10 bases. Germline V lookup: CDR1 DFQATT, CDR2 SNEGSKA (reference sequence). The CDR3 has 12 residues. The CDR3 nucleotides are TGCAGTGCTAATGAGGGGTCCTATGGCTACACCTTC. This codes for CSANEGSYGYTF.

The chain employs TRBV2 and TRBJ1-1; D is possibly TRBD1 (6 bases). Germline V gene lookup returns CDR1 SNHLY and CDR2 FYNNEI. The ends were cut back, 6 bases at V and 11 bases at J, with 19 bases in the middle. The CDR3 contains 13 residues. The CDR3 region is CASRADSQGVAFF. The CDR3 nucleotides read TGTGCCAGCAGGGCAGATTCACAGGGAGTGGCTTTCTTT.